The entry that follows covers one T cell receptor (beta chain) sequence. Its specificity is unknown. This table comes from immunoSEQ multiplex PCR, and its TCRdb copy is limited to in-frame clones, with some not included. The data show approximately 29,000 clones, 72% seen once. Sequencing in the ViraFEST assay came after antigen-specific CD4+ T cells had been expanded with viral peptide pools, which were used to stimulate PBMC. At the end of more than 8 days of culture, CD4+ T cells were isolated. This person's SARS-CoV-2 infection, confirmed by PCR, occurred between March and December 2020. A density of over 1.5 million PBMC per well was used; these cells were cultured with approximately 9.3 IU/ml IL-2 and roughly 9.5 ug/ml peptides. At days 3 and 7, half of the medium was exchanged for IL-2 medium. These data are taken from a study of vaccination effects on CD4 cells after COVID-19. On the study more broadly: Both of the two convalescent patients gave a sample, one 16 days and one a week before vaccination.

Overall study results and limits: Clones induced by infection and by vaccine showed marked clonal contraction late after vaccination.

Germline V gene sequence: CDR1 ENHRY, CDR2 SYGVKD. The CDR3 length is 15 residues. V shed 3 bases, J shed 5 bases, and the junction held 7 bases outside the gene matches. This sample comprised CD4+ T cells from PBMCs cultured with a peptide pool, obtained before COVID-19 vaccination. J is TRBJ2-5 and V is TRBV10-3; TRBD2 aligns across 9 bases. The TCR comes from a human donor who had a prior SARS-CoV-2 infection. The CDR3 loop reads CAISDGRGGRETQYF. The CDR3 DNA reads TGTGCCATCAGTGACGGGCGGGGGGGCCGCGAGACCCAGTACTTC.